A single sample gave rise to the 22 T cell receptor beta chains below, sequenced in a study of blood T cells in healthy people across ages. With a J-beta primer mix and a sample-barcoded 5' primer, a second PCR ran roughly 6 to 11 cycles. TCRdb ran MiXCR on the 5' RACE reads and lists one entry per CDR3 protein. The sample lists 1,800,000 or so distinct CDR3 sequences, around 42% occurring once. Material: blood. The receptors here all came from a human donor in good health.

V is TRBV7-2 and J is TRBJ2-5, with D perhaps matching TRBD1 (5 bases). The germline V gene encodes CDR1 SGHTA and CDR2 FQGNSA. V gave up 1 base and J gave up 3 bases, with 9 bases separating them. CDR3 length: 14 residues. CDR3 nucleotides: TGTGCCAGCAGCTTAGGGTCAGGGAAAGAGACCCAGTACTTC. It translates to CASSLGSGKETQYF. Together with reference TRBV7-2 and TRBJ2-5, the CDR3 gives the full variable domain: GAGVSQSPSNKVTEKGKDVELRCDPISGHTALYWYRQSLGQGLEFLIYFQGNSAPDKSGLPSDRFSAERTGGSVSTLTIQRTQQEDSAVYLCASSLGSGKETQYFGPGTRLLVL.

The chain employs TRBV5-1 and TRBJ1-1; 9 bases fit TRBD1. CDR1 SGHRS and CDR2 YFSETQ come from the germline V gene. V was clipped by 4 bases and J by 3 bases; unmatched bases: 13. The CDR3 is made up of 17 amino acids. The CDR3 DNA reads as TGCGCCAGCAGCCACGTCCCGGGACAGGGATCGGACACTGAAGCTTTCTTT. Translating gives CASSHVPGQGSDTEAFF. Variable domain in full (rest from reference TRBV5-1 and TRBJ1-1): KAGVTQTPRYLIKTRGQQVTLSCSPISGHRSVSWYQQTPGQGLQFLFEYFSETQRNKGNFPGRFSGRQFSNSRSEMNVSTLELGDSALYLCASSHVPGQGSDTEAFFGQGTRLTVV.

This sequence joins TRBV4-1 and TRBJ2-1; D assignment may be TRBD1 or TRBD2 (5 bases each). This CDR3 has 14 residues. Looked up from germline, CDR1 is MGHRA and CDR2 is YSYEKL. V gave up 0 bases and J gave up 8 bases, with 11 bases separating them. For the CDR3, the DNA is TGCGCCAGCAGCCAAGATCCTGGGGGAGATGAGCAGTTCTTC. Its protein is CASSQDPGGDEQFF.

The V and J genes are TRBV12-3 or TRBV12-4 and TRBJ2-1; TRBD2 might be the D (5 bases). CDR3 length: 13 amino acids. Trimming removed 7 bases at V and 9 bases at J, with 16 bases between. The CDR3 coding sequence is TGTGCCAGCACGAGGCTAGCATCAAGTGAGCAGTTCTTC. This codes for CASTRLASSEQFF.

A single count supports this clonotype. This chain uses TRBV29-1 with TRBJ1-1; possibly TRBD1 for D (5 bases). This CDR3 region has 14 residues. CDR1 SQVTM and CDR2 ANQGSEA come from the germline V gene. Trimming left V 5 bases short and J 1 base short, with 14 bases between. The chain's CDR3 is CSVTAGGGNTEAFF. CDR3 in DNA: TGCAGCGTTACCGCCGGGGGAGGGAACACTGAAGCTTTCTTT.

This chain links TRBV29-1 with TRBJ1-1; D is undetermined. CDR1 is SQVTM, CDR2 ANQGSEA, per germline. Trimming took off 7 bases at V and 3 bases at J, with 15 bases between the two ends. This CDR3 comprises 13 residues. The CDR3 reads CSAWEGSHTEAFF. The CDR3 bases are TGCAGCGCCTGGGAGGGTTCGCACACTGAAGCTTTCTTT.

The V and J genes are TRBV9 and TRBJ1-1, with 7 bases that match TRBD1. The CDR3 extends over 15 amino acids. Trimming removed 3 bases from V and 1 base from J; junction bases left unmatched: 6. CDR1 and CDR2 (germline): SGDLS, YYNGEE. CDR3 sequence (DNA): TGTGCCAGCAGCGAACAGGGACAGAAGAACACTGAAGCTTTCTTT. This gives the protein CASSEQGQKNTEAFF.

The V and J genes are TRBV5-6 and TRBJ1-2; no reliable D call. V shed 6 bases and J shed 4 bases, with 13 bases lying between them. The germline V gene has CDR1 SGHDT and CDR2 YYEEEE. The CDR3 length is 13 residues. For the CDR3, the DNA is TGTGCCAGCACCCCTCGAGGAGGCTATGGCTACACCTTC. Encoded protein: CASTPRGGYGYTF. The full variable domain, with the rest looked up from reference TRBV5-6 and TRBJ1-2, is DAGVTQSPTHLIKTRGQQVTLRCSPKSGHDTVSWYQQALGQGPQFIFQYYEEEERQRGNFPDRFSGHQFPNYSSELNVNALLLGDSALYLCASTPRGGYGYTFGSGTRLTVV.

The rearrangement links TRBV15 to TRBJ2-7; D possibly uses TRBD1 or TRBD2 (5 bases each). The V end was cut by 5 bases, the J end by 2 bases, with 16 bases between. Germline CDR1 LNHNV, CDR2 YYDKDF (reference sequence). There are 15 residues in the CDR3. CDR3 amino acids: CATSYPGQGPYEQYF. CDR3 DNA sequence: TGTGCCACCAGCTATCCTGGGCAGGGACCCTACGAGCAGTACTTC.

J is TRBJ1-2 and V is TRBV20-1, with D uncertain. Trimming removed 1 base at V and 0 bases at J, with 9 bases between. Germline V CDR1 and CDR2: DFQATT, SNEGSKA (reference sequence). The CDR3 is 14 amino acids. CDR3 loop: CSARVTAANYGYTF. CDR3 DNA sequence: TGCAGTGCTAGAGTCACAGCGGCTAACTATGGCTACACCTTC.

V is TRBV6-5 and J is TRBJ2-5; D may be TRBD1 or TRBD2 (6 bases each). Trimming took off 7 bases at V and 5 bases at J, with 17 bases between the two ends. The CDR3 covers 14 residues. Germline V lookup: CDR1 MNHEY, CDR2 SVGAGI. CDR3: CASIPPGARETQYF. The CDR3 DNA follows: TGTGCCAGCATTCCCCCGGGGGCTAGGGAGACCCAGTACTTC.

This rearrangement joins TRBV7-3 to TRBJ2-7, with 8 bases that match TRBD1. The V and J ends lost 2 bases and 3 bases, in that order; junction bases with no gene match: 18. The length of the CDR3 is 19 residues. Germline V gene sequence: CDR1 SGHTA, CDR2 FQGTGA. CDR3 residues: CASSLSFQGADTRYYEQYF. CDR3 DNA sequence: TGTGCCAGCAGCTTATCATTCCAGGGGGCAGATACGCGATACTACGAGCAGTACTTC.

This clonotype came up a few times. The J gene is TRBJ1-2, the V gene TRBV6-5; D might be TRBD1 (6 bases). The CDR3 is made up of 15 amino acids. Per germline, CDR1 MNHEY and CDR2 SVGAGI. V shed 0 bases and J shed 2 bases, with 10 bases lying between them. CDR3 sequence: CASSYSSRGNYGYTF. In DNA, the CDR3 is TGTGCCAGCAGTTACTCGAGTAGGGGGAACTATGGCTACACCTTC.

The CDR3 coding sequence is TGTGCTAGTGACCAGGGGGCAATCAGCGGGGAGCTGTTTTTT. This encodes CASDQGAISGELFF. The chain is built from TRBV12-5 and TRBJ2-2; 8 bases line up with TRBD1. V shed 7 bases, J shed 7 bases, and the junction held 8 bases outside the gene matches. CDR3 length: 14 amino acids. The germline CDR1 and CDR2 sequences are LGHNT and FRNRAP. Drawing the rest from reference TRBV12-5 and TRBJ2-2, the complete variable domain is DARVTQTPRHKVTEMGQEVTMRCQPILGHNTVFWYRQTMMQGLELLAYFRNRAPLDDSGMPKDRFSAEMPDATLATLKIQPSEPRDSAVYFCASDQGAISGELFFGEGSRLTVL.

The chain carries TRBV20-1 and TRBJ2-3; 10 positions match TRBD2. V shed 6 bases, J shed 2 bases, and the junction held 11 bases outside the gene matches. This CDR3 is built from 16 residues. Germline CDR1 and CDR2: DFQATT and SNEGSKA (reference sequence). Here the CDR3 reads CSAPVGLAGDTDTQYF. CDR3 bases: TGCAGTGCCCCCGTGGGGCTAGCGGGAGACACAGATACGCAGTATTTT.

In its sample, this clonotype was seen a few times. The chain recombines TRBV29-1 with TRBJ2-1, with 10 bases that match TRBD2. Germline CDR1 and CDR2: SQVTM and ANQGSEA. This CDR3 contains 13 residues. V lost 7 bases, J lost 9 bases, and 9 bases stayed unmatched. CDR3 bases: TGCAGCGGGGAGGGTAGCGGGGGGACTGAGCAGTTCTTC. It codes for CSGEGSGGTEQFF.

The CDR3 nucleotides read TGTGCCAGCAGTTACCGTGACAGGTCACCCCAGCATTTT. Its translation is CASSYRDRSPQHF. J is TRBJ1-5 and V is TRBV6-2 or TRBV6-3; the D gene is possibly TRBD1 (6 bases). Germline CDR1 is MNHEY and CDR2 is SVGEGT. The V and J ends lost 2 bases and 10 bases respectively, with 12 bases between them. The CDR3 has 13 residues.

This clonotype turned up a few times. The chain combines TRBV24-1 with TRBJ2-3; D perhaps matches TRBD2 (6 bases). Germline V gene sequence: CDR1 KGHDR, CDR2 SFDVKD. The CDR3 loop spans 15 amino acids. V lost 2 bases and J lost 0, with 8 bases in between. CDR3 sequence: CATSDWGTSTDTQYF. The CDR3, as DNA: TGTGCCACCAGTGATTGGGGGACTAGCACAGATACGCAGTATTTT.

This clonotype showed up just a few times. This chain joins TRBV11-1 and TRBJ2-5, with a possible D match to TRBD2 (5 bases). This CDR3 comprises 16 residues. Looked up from germline, CDR1 is SGHAT and CDR2 is FQDESV (reference sequence). Trimming cost V 5 bases and J 11 bases, with 27 bases left between them. The CDR3, as DNA: TGTGCCAGCAGCCCCCCGGCGTATACTGGAACTAGGGAGCAGTACTTC. It encodes CASSPPAYTGTREQYF.

This clonotype was seen at least ten times. The V gene is TRBV25-1, the J gene TRBJ2-3; 7 nucleotides align to TRBD1. This CDR3 has 14 residues. Germline lookup yields CDR1 MGHDK and CDR2 SYGVNS. J lost 3 bases, V lost 6 bases, and 6 bases had no gene match. The CDR3 coding sequence is TGTGCCAGCAGACCACAGGGGTCAACAGATACGCAGTATTTT. Residues: CASRPQGSTDTQYF. Looking up the rest from reference TRBV25-1 and TRBJ2-3 gives the full variable domain: EADIYQTPRYLVIGTGKKITLECSQTMGHDKMYWYQQDPGMELHLIHYSYGVNSTEKGDLSSESTVSRIRTEHFPLTLESARPSHTSQYLCASRPQGSTDTQYFGPGTRLTVL.

This clonotype was observed a few times. The J gene is TRBJ1-1, the V gene TRBV29-1; possibly TRBD1 for D (6 bases). The CDR3 length is 14 residues. Looked up from germline, CDR1 is SQVTM and CDR2 is ANQGSEA. V was pared by 4 bases and J by 0 bases, with 12 bases between. The CDR3 DNA sequence: TGCAGCGTTGCGACAGGTACCATGAACACTGAAGCTTTCTTT. It yields the protein CSVATGTMNTEAFF.

This clonotype was observed a few times. The CDR3 loop is CSVEVRAATFIEQYF. The CDR3, as DNA: TGCAGCGTTGAGGTTAGGGCAGCCACTTTTATCGAGCAGTACTTC. The rearrangement links TRBV29-1 to TRBJ2-7; D uncertain. The CDR3 loop spans 15 amino acids. The V end lost 3 bases, the J end lost 6 bases, and 21 bases lay between the germline ends. The germline gives CDR1 SQVTM, CDR2 ANQGSEA.